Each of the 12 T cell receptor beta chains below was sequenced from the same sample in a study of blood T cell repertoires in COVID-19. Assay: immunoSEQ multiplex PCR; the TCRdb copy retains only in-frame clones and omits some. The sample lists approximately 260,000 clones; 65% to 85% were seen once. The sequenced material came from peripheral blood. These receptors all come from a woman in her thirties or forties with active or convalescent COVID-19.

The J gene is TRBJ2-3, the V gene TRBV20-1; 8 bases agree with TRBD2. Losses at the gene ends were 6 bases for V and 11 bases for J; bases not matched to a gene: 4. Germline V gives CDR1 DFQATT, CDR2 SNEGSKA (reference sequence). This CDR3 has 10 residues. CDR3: CSAGGAMQYF. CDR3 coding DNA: TGCAGTGCCGGGGGGGCTATGCAGTATTTT.

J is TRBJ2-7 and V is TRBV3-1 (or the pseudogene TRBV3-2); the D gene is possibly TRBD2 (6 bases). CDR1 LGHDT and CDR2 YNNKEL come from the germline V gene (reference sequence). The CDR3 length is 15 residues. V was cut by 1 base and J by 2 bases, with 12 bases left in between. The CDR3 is CASSQGVAEAYEQYF. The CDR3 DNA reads TGTGCCAGCAGCCAAGGGGTAGCGGAAGCCTACGAGCAGTACTTC.

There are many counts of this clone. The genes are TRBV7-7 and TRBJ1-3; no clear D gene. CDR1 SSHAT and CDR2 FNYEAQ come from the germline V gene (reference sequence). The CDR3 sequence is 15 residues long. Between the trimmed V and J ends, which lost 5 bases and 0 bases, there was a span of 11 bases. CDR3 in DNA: TGTGCCAGCAGCCCCGTGGAGGGCTCTGGAAACACCATATATTTT. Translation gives CASSPVEGSGNTIYF.

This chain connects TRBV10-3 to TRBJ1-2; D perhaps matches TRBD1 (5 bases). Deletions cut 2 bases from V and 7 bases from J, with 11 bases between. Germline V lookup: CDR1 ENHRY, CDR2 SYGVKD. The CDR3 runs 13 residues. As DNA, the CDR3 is TGTGCCATCAGTGAGACACAGGAATTTGGCTACACCTTC. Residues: CAISETQEFGYTF.

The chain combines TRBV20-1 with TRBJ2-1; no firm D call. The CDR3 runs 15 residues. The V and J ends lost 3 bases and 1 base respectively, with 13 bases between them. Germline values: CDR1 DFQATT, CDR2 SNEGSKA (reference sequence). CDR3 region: CSASGHTISYNEQFF. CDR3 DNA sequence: TGCAGTGCTAGTGGTCACACGATTTCCTACAATGAGCAGTTCTTC.

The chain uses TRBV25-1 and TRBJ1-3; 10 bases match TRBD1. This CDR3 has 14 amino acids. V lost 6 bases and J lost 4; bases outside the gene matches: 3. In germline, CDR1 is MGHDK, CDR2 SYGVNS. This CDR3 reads CASRDRGRGNTIYF. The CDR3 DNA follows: TGTGCCAGCAGAGACAGGGGGCGAGGAAACACCATATATTTT.

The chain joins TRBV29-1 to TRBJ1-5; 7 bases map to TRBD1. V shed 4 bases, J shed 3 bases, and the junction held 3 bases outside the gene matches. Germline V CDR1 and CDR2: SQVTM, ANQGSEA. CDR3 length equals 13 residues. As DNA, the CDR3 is TGCAGCGTTGCCAGGGGGGTCAATCAGCCCCAGCATTTT. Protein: CSVARGVNQPQHF. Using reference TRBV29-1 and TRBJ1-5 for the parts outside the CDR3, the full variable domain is SAVISQKPSRDICQRGTSLTIQCQVDSQVTMMFWYRQQPGQSLTLIATANQGSEATYESGFVIDKFPISRPNLTFSTLTVSNMSPEDSSIYLCSVARGVNQPQHFGDGTRLSIL.

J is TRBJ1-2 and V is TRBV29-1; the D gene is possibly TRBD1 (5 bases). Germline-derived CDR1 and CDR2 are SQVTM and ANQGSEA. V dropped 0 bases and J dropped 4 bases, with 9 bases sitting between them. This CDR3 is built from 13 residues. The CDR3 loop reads CSVEDGAVYGYTF. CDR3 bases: TGCAGCGTTGAAGATGGGGCAGTCTATGGCTACACCTTC.

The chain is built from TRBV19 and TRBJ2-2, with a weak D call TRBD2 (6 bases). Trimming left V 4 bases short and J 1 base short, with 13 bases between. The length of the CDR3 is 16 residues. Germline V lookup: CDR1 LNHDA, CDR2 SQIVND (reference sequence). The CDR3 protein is CASSTPGRENTGELFF. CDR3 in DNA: TGTGCCAGTAGTACCCCCGGGCGGGAGAACACCGGGGAGCTGTTTTTT.

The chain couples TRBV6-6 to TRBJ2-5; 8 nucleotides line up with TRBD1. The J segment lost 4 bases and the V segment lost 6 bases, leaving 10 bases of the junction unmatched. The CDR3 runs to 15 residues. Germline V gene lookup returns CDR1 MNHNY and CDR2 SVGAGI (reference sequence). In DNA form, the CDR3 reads TGTGCCAGCAGAATACAGGGGGTCGACGGAGAGACCCAGTACTTC. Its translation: CASRIQGVDGETQYF.

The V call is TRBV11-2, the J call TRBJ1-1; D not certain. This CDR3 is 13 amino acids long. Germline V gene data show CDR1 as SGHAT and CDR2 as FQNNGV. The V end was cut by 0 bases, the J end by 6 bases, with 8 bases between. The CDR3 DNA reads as TGTGCCAGCAGCTTAGATCTATTGTCTGAAGCTTTCTTT. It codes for CASSLDLLSEAFF. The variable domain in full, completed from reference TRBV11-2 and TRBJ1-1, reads EAGVAQSPRYKIIEKRQSVAFWCNPISGHATLYWYQQILGQGPKLLIQFQNNGVVDDSQLPKDRFSAERLKGVDSTLKIQPAKLEDSAVYLCASSLDLLSEAFFGQGTRLTVV.

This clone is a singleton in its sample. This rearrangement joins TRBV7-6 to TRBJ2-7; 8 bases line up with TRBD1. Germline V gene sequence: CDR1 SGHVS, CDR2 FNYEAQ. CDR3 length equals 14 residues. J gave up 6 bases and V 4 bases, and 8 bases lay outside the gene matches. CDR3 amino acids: CASSSGTGPGEQYF. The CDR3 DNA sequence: TGTGCCAGCAGCTCCGGGACAGGCCCGGGCGAGCAGTACTTC.